The rows below give T cell receptor beta chains drawn from one sample of a study of T cell responses to AZD1222 COVID-19 vaccine. Assay: immunoSEQ multiplex PCR; the TCRdb copy retains only in-frame clones and omits some. This sample has over 110,000 clones, with almost 95% found just once. The specimen was peripheral blood, collected 28 days after the second AZD1222 dose. Receptors were obtained from an adult who received the AZD1222 COVID-19 vaccine. Both conserved end residues are part of each CDR3. Fields, in order: V gene, D gene, J gene, clone size, CDR3 length, CDR3 DNA, CDR3 protein. The D gene is left open where the match is weak. A row's size may be missing; if present it is once, few, many or a size class.

v_gene: TRBV7-2
d_gene: NA
j_gene: TRBJ1-3
abundance: NA
len: 15
CDR3nt: TGTGCCAGCAGCTTAGGGGTAGGGGCTGGAAACACCATATATTTT
CDR3aa: CASSLGVGAGNTIYF

v_gene: TRBV9
d_gene: NA
j_gene: TRBJ1-2
abundance: NA
len: 16
CDR3nt: TGTGCCAGCAGCGTAGGCCAGACGCTCGGGGGCTATGGCTACACCTTC
CDR3aa: CASSVGQTLGGYGYTF

v_gene: TRBV11-3
d_gene: TRBD1
j_gene: TRBJ1-1
abundance: NA
len: 14
CDR3nt: TGTGCCAGCAGCAAACACACAGGGGACACTGAAGCTTTCTTT
CDR3aa: CASSKHTGDTEAFF

v_gene: TRBV5-5
d_gene: TRBD1
j_gene: TRBJ1-1
abundance: NA
len: 16
CDR3nt: TGTGCCAGCAGCTCAGGGGGGGTACAGGTGAACACTGAAGCTTTCTTT
CDR3aa: CASSSGGVQVNTEAFF

v_gene: TRBV5-4
d_gene: NA
j_gene: TRBJ2-7
abundance: NA
len: 16
CDR3nt: TGTGCCAGCAGCTTGTTGCCAGGGAGGAGGGCCTACGAGCAGTACTTC
CDR3aa: CASSLLPGRRAYEQYF

v_gene: TRBV12-3/TRBV12-4
d_gene: TRBD1
j_gene: TRBJ1-2
abundance: NA
len: 13
CDR3nt: TGTGCCAGCAGACGACAGGGGGCGCGTGGCTACACCTTC
CDR3aa: CASRRQGARGYTF

v_gene: TRBV19
d_gene: NA
j_gene: TRBJ1-1
abundance: NA
len: 15
CDR3nt: TGTGCCAGTAGTCCCCGAAGGGGGTTGGGAACTGAAGCTTTCTTT
CDR3aa: CASSPRRGLGTEAFF

v_gene: TRBV28
d_gene: NA
j_gene: TRBJ1-4
abundance: once
len: 13
CDR3nt: TGTGCCAGCAGTTTGGTGGCAACAGAAAAACTGTTTTTT
CDR3aa: CASSLVATEKLFF

v_gene: TRBV19
d_gene: NA
j_gene: TRBJ1-1
abundance: NA
len: 14
CDR3nt: TGTGCCAGTAGTGTCAGGGTCATGAACACTGAAGCTTTCTTT
CDR3aa: CASSVRVMNTEAFF

v_gene: TRBV7-8
d_gene: NA
j_gene: TRBJ2-4
abundance: NA
len: 12
CDR3nt: TGTGCCAGCAGCCTCCCCGATTACATTCAGTACTTC
CDR3aa: CASSLPDYIQYF

v_gene: TRBV19
d_gene: NA
j_gene: TRBJ1-5
abundance: NA
len: 15
CDR3nt: TGTGCCAGTAGTATAAGTGGGGAAGGGAGTCAGCCCCAGCATTTT
CDR3aa: CASSISGEGSQPQHF

v_gene: TRBV29-1
d_gene: NA
j_gene: TRBJ2-6
abundance: NA
len: 16
CDR3nt: TGCAGCGTTGCTACAGGGCTCCTCTCTGGGGCCAACGTCCTGACTTTC
CDR3aa: CSVATGLLSGANVLTF

v_gene: TRBV27
d_gene: NA
j_gene: TRBJ1-2
abundance: NA
len: 13
CDR3nt: TGTGCCAGCAGTAATCAGGGTAGGCAGGGCTACACCTTC
CDR3aa: CASSNQGRQGYTF

v_gene: TRBV5-4
d_gene: NA
j_gene: TRBJ1-2
abundance: few
len: 14
CDR3nt: TGTGCCAGCAGCTCAGGACAGACCAACTATGGCTACACCTTC
CDR3aa: CASSSGQTNYGYTF

v_gene: TRBV7-6
d_gene: NA
j_gene: TRBJ1-5
abundance: NA
len: 17
CDR3nt: TGTGCCAGCAGCTTAGCGATAATCAGAGATAGCAATCAGCCCCAGCATTTT
CDR3aa: CASSLAIIRDSNQPQHF

v_gene: TRBV7-9
d_gene: NA
j_gene: TRBJ1-1
abundance: NA
len: 14
CDR3nt: TGTGCCAGCAGCCGTCTGGAGGGCGGCACTGAAGCTTTCTTT
CDR3aa: CASSRLEGGTEAFF

v_gene: TRBV9
d_gene: TRBD1
j_gene: TRBJ1-3
abundance: once
len: 15
CDR3nt: TGTGCCAGCAGCTCAACAGGGGACGCTGGAAACACCATATATTTT
CDR3aa: CASSSTGDAGNTIYF

v_gene: TRBV6-5
d_gene: NA
j_gene: TRBJ1-2
abundance: NA
len: 15
CDR3nt: TGTGCCAGCAGTTACTCTTTGGGGGCCCCCTATGGCTACACCTTC
CDR3aa: CASSYSLGAPYGYTF

v_gene: TRBV11-1
d_gene: TRBD1
j_gene: TRBJ1-1
abundance: NA
len: 16
CDR3nt: TGTGCCAGCAGCTTGGCCGGGACAGGGGTGGGAACTGAAGCTTTCTTT
CDR3aa: CASSLAGTGVGTEAFF

v_gene: TRBV6-5
d_gene: NA
j_gene: TRBJ1-2
abundance: NA
len: 11
CDR3nt: TGTGCCAGCAGTACAGGGTATGGCTACACCTTC
CDR3aa: CASSTGYGYTF

v_gene: TRBV5-5
d_gene: NA
j_gene: TRBJ1-5
abundance: NA
len: 15
CDR3nt: TGTGCCAGCAGCCTCGACCGCGGCACCTATCAGCCCCAGCATTTT
CDR3aa: CASSLDRGTYQPQHF

v_gene: TRBV5-1
d_gene: NA
j_gene: TRBJ1-1
abundance: NA
len: 13
CDR3nt: TGCGCCAGCAGCTTGGATCGCGGCACTGAAGCTTTCTTT
CDR3aa: CASSLDRGTEAFF